Sequencing of this T cell receptor (beta chain) was carried out in a study of beta chain features in type 1 diabetes. Germline CDR1 SGHTA, CDR2 FQGNSA. The CDR3 is 15 amino acids. V gave up 1 base and J gave up 4 bases, with 11 bases separating them. As every portion of the isolated RNA was reverse transcribed, the sequencing read expressed TCRB transcripts. Profiled with immunoSEQ multiplex PCR; TCRdb holds only in-frame clones, not every one. The sample lists 400,000 to 550,000 clones; roughly an eighth were seen once. The chain uses TRBV7-2 and TRBJ1-3; D remains ambiguous. Sequenced material: naive CD4+ T cells from blood. This clonotype was obtained from a woman aged 18-29 years in good health. Written as DNA, the CDR3 is TGTGCCAGCAGCTTAGTCCGGTCGGGCGGAAACACCATATATTTT. Translated, it gives CASSLVRSGGNTIYF.